This T cell receptor beta chain derives from a study of blood T cell repertoires in COVID-19. The method was immunoSEQ multiplex PCR; TCRdb's version includes in-frame clones alone and lacks a portion of them. The sample records 250,000 to 350,000 clones, around 85% being singletons. Trimming removed 6 bases from V and 4 bases from J, with 19 bases in between. The CDR3 runs to 15 residues. Germline CDR1 and CDR2: ENHRY and SYGVKD. Sequences were obtained from peripheral blood. This TCR was recovered from a human donor with COVID-19, enrolled during active disease. The donor label of this sample is uncertain. The rearrangement uses TRBV10-3 and TRBJ2-7; tentative D call: TRBD2 (6 bases). CDR3 DNA: TGTGCCATCAGGGGCTCCGGGGGAGAGCCTTACGAGCAGTACTTC. Residues: CAIRGSGGEPYEQYF.